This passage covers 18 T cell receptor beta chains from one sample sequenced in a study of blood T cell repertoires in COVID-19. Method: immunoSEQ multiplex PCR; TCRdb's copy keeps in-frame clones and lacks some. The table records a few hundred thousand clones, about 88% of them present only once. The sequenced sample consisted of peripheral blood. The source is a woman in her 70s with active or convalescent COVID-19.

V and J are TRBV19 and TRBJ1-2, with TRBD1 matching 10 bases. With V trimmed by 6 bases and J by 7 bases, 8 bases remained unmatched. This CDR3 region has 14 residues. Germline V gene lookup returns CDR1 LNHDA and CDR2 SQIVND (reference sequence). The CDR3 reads CASRLTGGASGYTF. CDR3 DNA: TGTGCCAGTAGATTGACAGGGGGCGCAAGTGGCTACACCTTC. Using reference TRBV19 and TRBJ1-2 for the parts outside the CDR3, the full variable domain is DGGITQSPKYLFRKEGQNVTLSCEQNLNHDAMYWYRQDPGQGLRLIYYSQIVNDFQKGDIAEGYSVSREKKESFPLTVTSAQKNPTAFYLCASRLTGGASGYTFGSGTRLTVV.

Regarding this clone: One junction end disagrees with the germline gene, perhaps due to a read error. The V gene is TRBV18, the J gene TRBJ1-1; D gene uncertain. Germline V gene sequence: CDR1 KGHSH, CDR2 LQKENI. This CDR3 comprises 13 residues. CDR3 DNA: TGTGCCAGCTCAACGTCAGAAGTTGAGGCTAGTCTCTTT. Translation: CASSTSEVEASLF.

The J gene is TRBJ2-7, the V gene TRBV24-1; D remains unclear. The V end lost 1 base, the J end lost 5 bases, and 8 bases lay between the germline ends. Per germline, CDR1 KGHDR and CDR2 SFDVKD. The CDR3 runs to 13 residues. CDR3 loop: CATSDFGENEQYF. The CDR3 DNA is TGTGCCACCAGTGATTTCGGAGAGAACGAGCAGTACTTC.

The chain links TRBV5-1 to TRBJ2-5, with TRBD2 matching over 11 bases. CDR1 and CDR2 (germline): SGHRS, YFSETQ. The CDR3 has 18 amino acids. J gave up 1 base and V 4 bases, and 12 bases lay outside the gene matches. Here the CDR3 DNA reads TGCGCCAGCAGCCCGGGGCCTAGCGGGGGGCCTATCCAAGAGACCCAGTACTTC. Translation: CASSPGPSGGPIQETQYF.

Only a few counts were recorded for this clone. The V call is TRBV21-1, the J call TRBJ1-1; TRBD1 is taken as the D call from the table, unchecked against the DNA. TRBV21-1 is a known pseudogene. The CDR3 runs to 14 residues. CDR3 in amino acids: CASSPLSGWTEAFF. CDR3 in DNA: TGTGCCAGCAGCCCCCTGTCAGGGTGGACTGAAGCTTTCTTT.

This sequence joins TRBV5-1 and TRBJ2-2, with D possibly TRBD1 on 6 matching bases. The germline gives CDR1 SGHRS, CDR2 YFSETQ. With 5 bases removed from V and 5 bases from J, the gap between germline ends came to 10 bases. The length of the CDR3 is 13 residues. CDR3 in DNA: TGCGCCAGCAGTTTTCAGGGGACCGGGGAGCTGTTTTTT. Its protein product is CASSFQGTGELFF.

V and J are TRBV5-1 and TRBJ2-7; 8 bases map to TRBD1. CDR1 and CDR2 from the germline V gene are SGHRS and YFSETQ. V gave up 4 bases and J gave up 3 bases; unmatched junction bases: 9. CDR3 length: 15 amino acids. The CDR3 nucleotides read TGCGCCAGCAGCCTTTCACCAGGGGGCGGCTACGAGCAGTACTTC. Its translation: CASSLSPGGGYEQYF.

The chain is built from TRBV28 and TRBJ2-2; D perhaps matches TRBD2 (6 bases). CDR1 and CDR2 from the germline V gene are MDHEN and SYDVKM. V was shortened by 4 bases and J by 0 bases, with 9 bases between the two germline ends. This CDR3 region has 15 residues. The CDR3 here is CASSSAGANTGELFF. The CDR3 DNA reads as TGTGCCAGCAGTTCAGCGGGCGCGAACACCGGGGAGCTGTTTTTT.

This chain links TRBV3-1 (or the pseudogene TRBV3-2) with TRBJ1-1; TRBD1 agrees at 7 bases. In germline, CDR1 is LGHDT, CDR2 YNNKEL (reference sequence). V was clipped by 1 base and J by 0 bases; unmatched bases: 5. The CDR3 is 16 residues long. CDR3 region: CASSQGDSLLNTEAFF. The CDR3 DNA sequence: TGTGCCAGCAGCCAAGGGGACAGCCTTCTGAACACTGAAGCTTTCTTT.

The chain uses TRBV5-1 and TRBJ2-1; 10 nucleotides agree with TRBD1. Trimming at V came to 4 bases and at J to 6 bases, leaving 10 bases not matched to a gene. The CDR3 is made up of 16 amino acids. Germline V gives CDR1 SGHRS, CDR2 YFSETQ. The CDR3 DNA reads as TGCGCCAGCAGCCGCTCAGGGACAGGGGTTGGCAATGAGCAGTTCTTC. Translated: CASSRSGTGVGNEQFF.

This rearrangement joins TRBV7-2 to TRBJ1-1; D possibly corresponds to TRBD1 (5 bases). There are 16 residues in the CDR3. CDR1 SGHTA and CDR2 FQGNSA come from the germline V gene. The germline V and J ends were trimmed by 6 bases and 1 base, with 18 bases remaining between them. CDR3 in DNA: TGTGCCAGCAGTCCAATGGTAGGGGCAGGGAACACTGAAGCTTTCTTT. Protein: CASSPMVGAGNTEAFF.

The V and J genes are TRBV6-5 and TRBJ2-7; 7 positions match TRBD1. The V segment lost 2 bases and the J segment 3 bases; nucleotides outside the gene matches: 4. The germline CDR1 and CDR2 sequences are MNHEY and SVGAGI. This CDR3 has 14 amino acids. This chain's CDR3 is CASSYLTGNYEQYF. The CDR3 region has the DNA TGTGCCAGCAGTTACCTGACAGGGAACTACGAGCAGTACTTC.

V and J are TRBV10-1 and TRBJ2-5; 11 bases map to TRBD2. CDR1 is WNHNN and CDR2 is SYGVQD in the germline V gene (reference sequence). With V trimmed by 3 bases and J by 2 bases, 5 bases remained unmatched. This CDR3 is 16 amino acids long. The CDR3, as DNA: TGCGCCAGCAGTGACGGGACTAGCGGAGTTCAAGAGACCCAGTACTTC. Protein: CASSDGTSGVQETQYF.

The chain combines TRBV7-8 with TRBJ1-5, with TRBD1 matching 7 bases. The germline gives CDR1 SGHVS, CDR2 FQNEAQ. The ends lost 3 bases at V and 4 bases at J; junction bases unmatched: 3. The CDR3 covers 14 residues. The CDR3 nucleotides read TGTGCCAGCAGCTTGTTACAGGGGAATCAGCCCCAGCATTTT. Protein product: CASSLLQGNQPQHF.

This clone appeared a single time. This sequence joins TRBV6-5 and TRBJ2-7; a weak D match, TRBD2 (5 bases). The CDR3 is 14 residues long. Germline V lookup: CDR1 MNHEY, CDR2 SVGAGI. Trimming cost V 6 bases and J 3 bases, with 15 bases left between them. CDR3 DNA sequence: TGTGCCAGCAGAGGTTCCCGGGGAAACTACGAGCAGTACTTC. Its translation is CASRGSRGNYEQYF.

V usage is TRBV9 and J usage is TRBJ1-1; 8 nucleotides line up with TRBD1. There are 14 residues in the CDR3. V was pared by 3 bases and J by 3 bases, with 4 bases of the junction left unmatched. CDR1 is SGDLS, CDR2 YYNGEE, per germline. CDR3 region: CASSAYRGDTEAFF. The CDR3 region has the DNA TGTGCCAGCAGCGCCTACAGGGGGGACACTGAAGCTTTCTTT.

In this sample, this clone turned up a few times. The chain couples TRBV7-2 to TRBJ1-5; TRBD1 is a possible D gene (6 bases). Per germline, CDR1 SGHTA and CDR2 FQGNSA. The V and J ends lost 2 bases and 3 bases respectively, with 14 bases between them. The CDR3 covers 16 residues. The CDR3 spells CASSLRSGAFNQPQHF. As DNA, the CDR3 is TGTGCCAGCAGCTTAAGATCAGGGGCCTTCAATCAGCCCCAGCATTTT. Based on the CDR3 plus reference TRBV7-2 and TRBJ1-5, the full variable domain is GAGVSQSPSNKVTEKGKDVELRCDPISGHTALYWYRQSLGQGLEFLIYFQGNSAPDKSGLPSDRFSAERTGGSVSTLTIQRTQQEDSAVYLCASSLRSGAFNQPQHFGDGTRLSIL.

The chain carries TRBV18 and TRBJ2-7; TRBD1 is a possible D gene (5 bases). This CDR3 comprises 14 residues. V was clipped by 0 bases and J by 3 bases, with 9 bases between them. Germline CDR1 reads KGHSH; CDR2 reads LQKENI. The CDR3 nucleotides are TGTGCCAGCTCACCACCACAAGGGGTCTACGAGCAGTACTTC. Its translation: CASSPPQGVYEQYF.